This T cell receptor beta chain was sequenced for a study of OX40 agonist ivuxolimab in advanced cancers. Study background: Ivuxolimab was delivered to patients intravenously every 2 weeks at doses spanning 0.01 to 10 mg/kg. Hepatocellular carcinoma, melanoma, renal cell or head and neck cancer occurred in dose-escalation patients.

The data were produced by immunoSEQ multiplex PCR, yet TCRdb's version contains in-frame clones alone and is incomplete. Here the sample spans about 86,000 clones, roughly 90% being singletons. This receptor was taken from an adult with an advanced solid tumor such as melanoma, head and neck, liver or kidney cancer. Sequenced material: CD4+ or CD8+ T cells sorted from blood, taken in a trial of the OX40 agonist ivuxolimab.

This chain's CDR3 is CASSDLGTGSDTQYF. CDR3 DNA: TGTGCCAGCAGTGACTTGGGGACAGGGTCCGATACGCAGTATTTT. The chain combines TRBV6-4 with TRBJ2-3; 9 bases are a match to TRBD1. Germline CDR1 MRHNA, CDR2 SNTAGT. The J segment lost 6 bases and the V segment lost 1 base, leaving 5 bases of the junction unmatched. CDR3 length: 15 amino acids.